This T cell receptor beta chain was identified in a study of T cell responses to AZD1222 COVID-19 vaccine. The repertoire was sequenced with immunoSEQ multiplex PCR; TCRdb's copy has only in-frame clones and lacks some. The sample has around 97,000 clones, 91% seen once; the top ten hold 45% to 55%. This TCR came from an adult in good health. Sequenced material: peripheral blood, taken on day 0 of AZD1222 vaccination.

CDR3 in amino acids: CASSYFGLAFYEQYF. The CDR3 DNA reads TGTGCCAGCAGTTACTTCGGACTAGCGTTCTACGAGCAGTACTTC. The chain links TRBV6-5 to TRBJ2-7; 9 nucleotides align to TRBD2. The germline V gene encodes CDR1 MNHEY and CDR2 SVGAGI. This CDR3 has 15 residues. Unmatched junction bases numbered 4, after V lost 1 base and J lost 3 bases.